Listed below are T cell receptor beta chains from one sample, sequenced in a study of blood T cell repertoires in COVID-19. Measured with immunoSEQ multiplex PCR; TCRdb has only the in-frame clones, and not every one. The table includes around 220,000 clones, approximately 80% detected once. Input material: peripheral blood. The receptors shown here come from an elderly woman with acute or convalescent COVID-19. Each CDR3 is given with its conserved first and last residue. A D gene is named only where the DNA matches it firmly.

TRBV28 | TRBD1 | CASRSGQFNSPLHF
TRBV5-1 | TRBD1 | CASQGETGNYGYTF
TRBV14 | . | CASSRNRGNTIYF
TRBV9 | TRBD1 | CASSVEQGANVGYTF
TRBV7-2 | . | CASSLAQLHYYEQYF
TRBV21-1 | . | CASSARDRDYEQYF
TRBV11-2 | . | CASSLFEGSNTGELFF
TRBV9 | . | CASSVDTSNLRGYTF
TRBV5-1 | TRBD2 | CASSWTTSGGPDTQYF
TRBV7-2 | . | CASSLEGRGDVRTQYF
TRBV7-3 | . | CASSSTGTAEAFF
TRBV30 | TRBD2 | CAWRGPGGSTGELFF
TRBV30 | . | CAWSERSYEQYF
TRBV7-8 | TRBD1 | CASSISSRTGSYEQYF
TRBV27 | . | CASSFLDRPNTEAFF
TRBV7-2 | . | CASSLDSRNTGELFF
TRBV27 | TRBD1 | CASSLSSSGDRLSYEQYF
TRBV19 | . | CASSSGINYGYTF
TRBV4-3 | . | CASSQAKGESPLHF
TRBV3-1/TRBV3-2 | . | CASSHQGSADEQYF
TRBV11-3 | . | CASSSSYEQYF
TRBV3-1/TRBV3-2 | . | CASSPQVDSPLHF
TRBV30 | TRBD2 | CAWKTRDYSYEQYF
TRBV5-4 | TRBD1 | CASSFGQVLNTEAFF
TRBV2 | TRBD2 | CASSELAGENIQYF
TRBV6-4 | TRBD2 | CASSVAGLAGVLSYEQYF
TRBV18 | . | CASSPGYSNQPQHF
TRBV3-1/TRBV3-2 | . | CASSQDTIWTQGNEQYF
TRBV5-6 | TRBD1 | CASSRDRRSSGNTIYF
TRBV11-2 | . | CASSPSWGDGYTF
TRBV5-1 | . | CASSPRGGGQETQYF
TRBV7-8 | . | CASSLRDFTDTQYF
TRBV5-5 | . | CASSLEQSNTGELFF
TRBV5-4 | TRBD1 | CASSLPGQGVREQYF
TRBV3-1/TRBV3-2 | TRBD1 | CASSHTQGPNEKLFF
TRBV7-2 | . | CASSFEVGSGNTIYF
TRBV5-1 | . | CASSPPAGWGQETQYF
TRBV7-9 | TRBD2 | CASSPGLAGGSGELFF
TRBV6-1 | TRBD1 | CASSEWTVGTGGRYGYTF
TRBV19 | TRBD1 | CASKGDRNSYEQYF
TRBV6-5 | . | CASSYLQGFQETQYF
TRBV19 | . | CASSNQGSTGELFF
TRBV11-3 | . | CASSLGSEGREAFF
TRBV12-5 | TRBD2 | CASGLAGFKVTDTQYF
TRBV6-8 | TRBD2 | CASSYSGLARHRGAVF
TRBV30 | . | CAWPPHGSRNQPQHF
TRBV7-3 | . | CASSLSNSNTEAFF